This T cell receptor (beta chain) was recovered during a study of T-cell reconstitution after alpha-beta-depleted transplantation in children. Study-wide results and limits: Some patients' high day-60 TCRbeta diversity was traced to surviving recipient T cells and thymic progenitors. After one year, T-cell counts and TCRbeta diversity mostly came from new T cells. Several hundred expanded graft clones reportedly supplied alpha-beta T cells about two months after transplant.

V was shortened by 4 bases and J by 2 bases, with 2 bases between the two germline ends. The germline CDR1 and CDR2 sequences are MNHNS and SASEGT. The CDR3 length is 11 residues. Preparation of the TCRbeta library used unique molecular identifiers. MiXCR, run by TCRdb on the PCR reads, gives a single entry per CDR3 protein. The data contain more than 200,000 distinct CDR3 sequences, approximately 8.4% of them singletons. This clonotype occurred many times. What it recognizes is unknown. Sequenced material: PBMCs, mostly from graft donor cells, taken 360 days after TCRalphabeta/CD19-depleted stem cell transplant. This chain uses TRBV6-1 with TRBJ2-5; D not resolved. The receptor was isolated from a male patient between 2 and 9 years old who had a stem cell transplant for acute myeloid leukemia, so the T cells may come from the graft donor. The CDR3 DNA follows: TGTGCCAGCAGTGGACAAGAGACCCAGTACTTC. Encoded protein: CASSGQETQYF.